This section outlines one TCR beta chain sequence together with its context. Which antigen it targets is not known. No base quality information exists; no much larger clone differs at one position. This sample was taken from a study of cytomegalovirus exposure and HLA in healthy donors (dated by TCRdb to 2016 to 2017). For the study in its entirety: The 650 to 800 repertoires of the first cohort and the 120 or so validation repertoires were produced on the same platform, according to a later analysis. To predict cytomegalovirus infection status, the study brought together high-throughput TCR immunosequencing, statistical association of individual TCRs with disease status, and machine learning. The aim of the study was to test whether cataloging public T cell receptors could identify signatures of past pathogen exposure. Besides the first cohort of 666 subjects, a separate validation cohort made up of 120 different subjects was used.

Separate from the approximately 700-subject first cohort, the validation cohort of some 130 subjects was the group to which the donors belonged. Study-level results and caveats: In both the original and validation cohorts, the classifier was reported to diagnose cytomegalovirus status with high specificity and sensitivity. It was suggested by the authors that the approach could potentially be generalized to other disease states and immunological phenotypes. In the study, roughly 160 TCR beta chains were listed as associated with cytomegalovirus. Most TCR sequences were seen in very few donors, while some public TCRs were found in many individuals. Subsequent analysis determined that TCRs grouped into clusters in the first cohort also showed a tendency toward co-occurrence across the 130 or so validation repertoires, and 94% of cluster scores exceeded 0. A later analysis had no HLA typing for the validation cohort, so co-occurrence there was scored across all 130 or so repertoires. A few of the identified cytomegalovirus-associated TCR beta chains were confirmed in vitro to be specific for cytomegalovirus antigens.

The library was obtained by the immunoSEQ multiplex PCR assay. Per the authors' processing: A statistical classification framework was built for diagnosing cytomegalovirus status from the catalog of TCR beta chain sequences. TCRdb took over this immuneACCESS table, retaining in-frame rearrangements with V and J assigned. Such tables are incomplete; in checked studies, under half of the missing clones stem from an unresolved V gene, and the remainder is unexplained. V, J and clone size derive from that table, while D and trimming were established from the DNA sequence. Counted in this sample were tens of thousands of clones; 85% to 95% of them appeared once. Of the sample, 1.4% falls within the top ten clones. Counted from cysteine to phenylalanine, this CDR3 has 11 amino acids. Of the read, only the CDR3 DNA is kept; its 33 bases are in frame from base 1. CDR1 and CDR2 are drawn from the germline V gene: SQVTM, ANQGSEA. V loses 2 bases of germline sequence and J loses 8 bases, and the interval between the two ends is 9 bases.

Recombination connected TRBV29-1 to TRBJ1-1; TRBD1 is possibly the D segment (5 matching bases). Sequences were obtained from PBMCs. The origin of this receptor is a man aged 18 to 29 in good health and CMV-seropositive. The CDR3 region reads CSVERNREAFF. The DNA sequence is as follows: TGCAGCGTTGAAAGAAACAGGGAAGCTTTCTTT. Full variable domain (CDR3 extended with the reference TRBV29-1 and TRBJ1-1 proteins): SAVISQKPSRDICQRGTSLTIQCQVDSQVTMMFWYRQQPGQSLTLIATANQGSEATYESGFVIDKFPISRPNLTFSTLTVSNMSPEDSSIYLCSVERNREAFFGQGTRLTVV.